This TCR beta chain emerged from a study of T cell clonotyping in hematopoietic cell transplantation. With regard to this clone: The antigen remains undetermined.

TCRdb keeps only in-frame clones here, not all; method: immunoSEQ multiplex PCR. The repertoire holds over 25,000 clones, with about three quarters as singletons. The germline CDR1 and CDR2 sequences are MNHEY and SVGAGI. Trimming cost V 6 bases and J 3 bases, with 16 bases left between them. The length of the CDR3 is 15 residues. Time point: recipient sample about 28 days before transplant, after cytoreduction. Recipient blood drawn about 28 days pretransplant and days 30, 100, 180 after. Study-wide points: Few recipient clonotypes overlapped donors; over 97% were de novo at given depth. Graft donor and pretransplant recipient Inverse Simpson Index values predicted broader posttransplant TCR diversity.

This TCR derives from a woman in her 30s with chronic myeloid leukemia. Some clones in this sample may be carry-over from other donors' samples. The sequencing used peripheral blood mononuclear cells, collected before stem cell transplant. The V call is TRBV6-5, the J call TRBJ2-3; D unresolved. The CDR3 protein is CASRRSVGLTDTQYF. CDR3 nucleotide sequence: TGTGCCAGCAGAAGATCAGTCGGGTTGACAGATACGCAGTATTTT.